The clone carrying this TCR beta chain has only a few counts. A much bigger clone sits one base away, suggesting this may be a read error. This library used about 400 ng RNA and molecular barcoded adaptors spanning alpha/delta and beta/gamma chains. TCRdb fed the reads into MiXCR, producing one record per CDR3 protein. The profile covers over 50,000 distinct CDR3 sequences, with around 13% appearing a single time and 45% to 50% taken by the ten largest. These data come from a study of read filtering for tumor transcriptome and immune sequencing. This CDR3 is built from 14 residues. The V and J ends lost 4 bases and 4 bases respectively, with 10 bases between them. CDR1 is SEHNR, CDR2 FQNEAQ, per germline (reference sequence).

Material for sequencing was a population of CD138-negative cells sorted from bone marrow. The clonotype originates from a donor at least 40 years old with multiple myeloma. This rearrangement joins TRBV7-9 to TRBJ2-2; unclear D gene. The CDR3 is CASSSVGLTGELFF. The CDR3 DNA reads as TGTGCCAGCAGCTCGGTGGGCCTCACCGGGGAGCTGTTTTTT.